The text below deals with one T cell receptor beta chain. What it binds is not known. PCR involved 60 Vbeta and 13 Jbeta primers. Clones were read by immunoSEQ multiplex PCR, and TCRdb kept only the in-frame ones, dropping some. In all, the sample yields 41,000 or so clones. The germline V gene has CDR1 SGHTS and CDR2 YDEGEE. V gave up 4 bases and J gave up 4 bases; unmatched junction bases: 12. This CDR3 comprises 17 residues. The sample belongs to a study of cytomegalovirus exposure and HLA in healthy donors. Study findings and constraints: The authors excluded some V segments, including TRBV6-2 and TRBV6-3, as indistinguishable.

The V and J genes are TRBV5-8 and TRBJ1-1; 11 bases line up with TRBD1. The sample taken for sequencing was PBMCs. The source of this sequence is a man under 40 in good health and CMV-seronegative. The CDR3 region has the DNA TGTGCCAGCAGCATTCTACCGGGACAGGGGGTAGCCACTGAAGCTTTCTTT. Translated: CASSILPGQGVATEAFF.